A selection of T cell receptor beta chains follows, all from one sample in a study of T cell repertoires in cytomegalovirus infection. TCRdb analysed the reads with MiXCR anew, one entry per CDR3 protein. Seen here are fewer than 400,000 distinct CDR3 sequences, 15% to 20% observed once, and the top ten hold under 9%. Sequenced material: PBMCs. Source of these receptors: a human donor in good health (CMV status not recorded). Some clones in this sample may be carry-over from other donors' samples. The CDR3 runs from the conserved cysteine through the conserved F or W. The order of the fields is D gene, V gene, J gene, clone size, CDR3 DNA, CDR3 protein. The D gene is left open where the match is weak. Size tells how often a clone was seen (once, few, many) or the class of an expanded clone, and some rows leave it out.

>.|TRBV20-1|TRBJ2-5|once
TGCAGTGCTAGAGATCGGAGGGGGTCAGAGACCCAGTACTTC
CSARDRRGSETQYF
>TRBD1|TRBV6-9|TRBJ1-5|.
TGTGCCAGCAGTTCACCGACAGGGCGGGACCAGCATTTT
CASSSPTGRDQHF
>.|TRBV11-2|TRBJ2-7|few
TGTGCCAGCAGCTTACTCACGGGGACCTACGAGCAGTACTTC
CASSLLTGTYEQYF
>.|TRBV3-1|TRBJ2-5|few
TGTGCCAGCAGCCAGAGACAGACCCAGTACTTC
CASSQRQTQYF
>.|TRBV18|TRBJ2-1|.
TGTGCCAGCTCACCGACTATTGGGCAGGGGAGATACAATGAGCAGTTCTTC
CASSPTIGQGRYNEQFF
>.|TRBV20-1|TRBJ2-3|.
TGCAGTGCCCAATCCCCGGGAGACGCAACAGATACGCAGTATTTT
CSAQSPGDATDTQYF
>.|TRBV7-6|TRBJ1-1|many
TGTGCCAGCAGCTCAGGGGACGGGACTGAAGCTTTCTTT
CASSSGDGTEAFF
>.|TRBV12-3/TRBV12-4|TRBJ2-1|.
TGTGCCAGCAGTTTAAACCTCTACAATGAGCAGTTCTTC
CASSLNLYNEQFF
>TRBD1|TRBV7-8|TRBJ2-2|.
TGTGCCAGCAGCTCCTGGACAGGGGCCGGGGAGCTGTTTTTT
CASSSWTGAGELFF
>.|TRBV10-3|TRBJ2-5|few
TGTGCCATCAACGAGAGGAGGCAAGAGACCCAGTACTTC
CAINERRQETQYF
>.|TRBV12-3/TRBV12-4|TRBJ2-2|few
TGTGCCAGCAAGGACCATCCCCGGTCCGGGGAGCTGTTTTTT
CASKDHPRSGELFF
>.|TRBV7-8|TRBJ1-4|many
TGTGCCAGCAGCTTAGTATCCGGGACTAATGAAAAACTGTTTTTT
CASSLVSGTNEKLFF
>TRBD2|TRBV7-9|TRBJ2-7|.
TGTGCCAGCAGACGGGAGGGGTACGAGCAGTACTTC
CASRREGYEQYF
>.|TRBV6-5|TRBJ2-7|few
TGTGCCAGCTGGGCTAGTGGCACCTACGAGCAGTACTTC
CASWASGTYEQYF
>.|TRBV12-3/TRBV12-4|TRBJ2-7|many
TGTGCCAGCAGTGCAAGAACGAGCCACGCCTACGAGCAGTACTTC
CASSARTSHAYEQYF
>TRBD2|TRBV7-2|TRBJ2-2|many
TGTGCCAGCAGCGCTACTAGCGGGACCACCGGGGAGCTGTTTTTT
CASSATSGTTGELFF
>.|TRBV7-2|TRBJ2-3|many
TGTGCCAGCAGCTGGGTCGGCGGGGATACGCAGTATTTT
CASSWVGGDTQYF
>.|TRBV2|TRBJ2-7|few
TGTGCCAGCGGGAAACCGGAGGCCTACGAGCAGTACTTC
CASGKPEAYEQYF
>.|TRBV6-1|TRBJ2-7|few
TGTCCCCGGTCCCCTGACTACGAGCAGTACTTC
CPRSPDYEQYF
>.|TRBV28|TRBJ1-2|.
TGTGCCAGCAGTTTATCCACGACAGGAGGCTATGGCTACACCTTC
CASSLSTTGGYGYTF
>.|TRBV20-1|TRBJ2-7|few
TGCAGTGCTAGAGACGGGTCTAGGGGCCCCCTCTACGAGCAGTACTTC
CSARDGSRGPLYEQYF
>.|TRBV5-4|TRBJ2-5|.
TGTGCCAGCAGCCTTCCGGGCGATAGGAGTTGGGAGACCCAGTACTTC
CASSLPGDRSWETQYF
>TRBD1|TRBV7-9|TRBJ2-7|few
TGTGCCAGCAGCTTAGGGGACAGGCTGGACGAGCAGTACTTC
CASSLGDRLDEQYF
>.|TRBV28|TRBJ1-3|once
TGTGCCAGCAGTTTGCTGGGTAGGGCTGGAAACACCATATATTTT
CASSLLGRAGNTIYF
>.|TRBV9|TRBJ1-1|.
TGTGCCAGCAGCGTGGGACTGACATACACTGAAGCTTTCTTT
CASSVGLTYTEAFF
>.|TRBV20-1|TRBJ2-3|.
TGCAGTGAAAGCGTATCTAGCACAGATACGCAGTATTTT
CSESVSSTDTQYF
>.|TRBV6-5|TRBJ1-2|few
TGTGCCAGCAGTTACACGACTTTGGAAGTTATGTCTGGCTACACCTTC
CASSYTTLEVMSGYTF
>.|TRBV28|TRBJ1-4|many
TGTGCCAGCATTGGGGGTGCTGGTGAAAAACTGTTTTTT
CASIGGAGEKLFF
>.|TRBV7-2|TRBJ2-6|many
TGTGCCAGCAGCTTAGGGCCCGGGAGAGGGGCCGGAAGAACTGGGGCCAACGTCCTGACTTTC
CASSLGPGRGAGRTGANVLTF
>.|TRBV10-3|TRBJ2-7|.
TGTGCCATCGGTTTCAAGGACTACGAGCAGTACTTC
CAIGFKDYEQYF
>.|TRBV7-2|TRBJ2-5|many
TGTGCCAGCAGCTTAGGCCCCTCAGCCCCGGAGACCCAGTACTTC
CASSLGPSAPETQYF